This T cell receptor (beta chain) was found in a study of blood T cell repertoires in COVID-19. Study-wide background: COVID-19 samples collected from the United States, Italy and Spain covered acute and convalescent phases. In each case, the material was cDNA or gDNA derived from T cells, B-cell-depleted T cells, or PBMCs.

Authors' methods: Counts of nucleated cells, estimated from reference gene primer amplification, were obtained. The assay was immunoSEQ multiplex PCR, and TCRdb's table has in-frame clones only and misses some. The V and J calls and clone size are taken from that table; D and trimming were inferred from the DNA. The data contain some 180,000 clones, around 83% of them singletons. V shed 1 base and J shed 1 base, with 8 bases lying between them. The germline V gene has CDR1 SGHNT and CDR2 YYREEE (reference sequence). The CDR3 spans 14 residues. This sequence originates from a human donor in a cohort sampled during active COVID-19. Sample: peripheral blood. The rearrangement links TRBV5-4 to TRBJ2-5; D possibly corresponds to TRBD1 (5 bases). The DNA of the CDR3 is TGTGCCAGCAGCTTGCAGGACACCCAAGAGACCCAGTACTTC. Amino acids: CASSLQDTQETQYF.